A selection of T cell receptor beta chains follows, all from one sample in a study of control samples from healthy donors and cancer patients. The repertoire was sequenced with immunoSEQ multiplex PCR; TCRdb's copy has only in-frame clones and lacks some. The sample lists around 230,000 clones, 85% to 95% occurring once. Specimen: blood. These receptors came from a man aged 45-65 years in good health. CDR3s include the opening cysteine and the closing phenylalanine or tryptophan. Fields, in order: D gene, J gene, V gene, clone size, CDR3 DNA, CDR3 protein. The D gene is left open where the match is weak. Not every row has a clone size; where given, it reads once, few, many or a size class.

>-|TRBJ1-4|TRBV5-6|-
TGTGCCAGCCGCACAGGTTCTTCTAATGAAAAACTGTTTTTT
CASRTGSSNEKLFF
>-|TRBJ1-1|TRBV6-5|once
TGTGCCAGCAGTTATAGGGCCGAGGCAGCTAGGGGAGCTTTCTTT
CASSYRAEAARGAFF
>-|TRBJ2-3|TRBV7-9|-
TGTGCCAGCAGCGTGCCCGGACAAAAGGAGGATACGCAGTATTTT
CASSVPGQKEDTQYF
>-|TRBJ1-5|TRBV29-1|-
TGCAGCGTTTGGGTTGGGGGGCGCGATAATCAGCCCCAGCATTTT
CSVWVGGRDNQPQHF
>TRBD1|TRBJ1-1|TRBV6-5|-
TGTGCCAGCAGTCGGAGGACAGGGGTGAACACTGAAGCTTTCTTT
CASSRRTGVNTEAFF
>TRBD1|TRBJ2-3|TRBV27|-
TGTGCCAGCAGTACTTTACAGGGGAAGAGAGATACGCAGTATTTT
CASSTLQGKRDTQYF
>TRBD1|TRBJ1-1|TRBV28|-
TGTGCCAGCAGTACGACAGGGGGAAACACTGAAGCTTTCTTT
CASSTTGGNTEAFF
>TRBD1|TRBJ2-1|TRBV18|-
TGTGCCAGCTCACTTGGGACAGTAGAGCAGTTCTTC
CASSLGTVEQFF
>TRBD1|TRBJ1-6|TRBV5-1|-
TGCGCCAGCAGCTTGGCCCCCGGGACAGGGGGGTCACCCCTCCACTTT
CASSLAPGTGGSPLHF
>-|TRBJ2-5|TRBV18|-
TGTGCCAGCTCCCTATACCTTCTTAATCAAGAGACCCAGTACTTC
CASSLYLLNQETQYF
>TRBD1|TRBJ1-4|TRBV5-4|once
TGTGCCAGCAGCTCCCGGACAGGGGGCGCGGAAAAACTGTTTTTT
CASSSRTGGAEKLFF
>-|TRBJ1-6|TRBV28|-
TGTGCCAGCCAAGGGGCCTATAATTCACCCCTCCACTTT
CASQGAYNSPLHF
>-|TRBJ1-3|TRBV7-2|-
TGTGCCAGCACCTGGCTGGCAGGACTCATAGGAAACACCATATATTTT
CASTWLAGLIGNTIYF
>-|TRBJ2-7|TRBV10-3|-
TGTGCCATCAGTTTAACTGACCGAATCTCCTACGAGCAGTACTTC
CAISLTDRISYEQYF
>-|TRBJ2-1|TRBV7-9|-
TGTGCCAGCAGCTTGAGAGGTGGACCAAGCTCCTACAATGAGCAGTTCTTC
CASSLRGGPSSYNEQFF
>TRBD2|TRBJ2-2|TRBV9|-
TGTGCCAGCAGCGCGTTACAACTAGCGGGGGGGCCCTTGGACGGGAAGCTGTTTTTT
CASSALQLAGGPLDGKLFF
>-|TRBJ2-3|TRBV29-1|few
TGCAGCGTCATTCAGGGGCTGGGCGATACGCAGTATTTT
CSVIQGLGDTQYF
>-|TRBJ1-3|TRBV6-1|few
TGTGCCAGCAGTGAACTGGGGGCCGTTGGAAACACCATATATTTT
CASSELGAVGNTIYF
>-|TRBJ1-5|TRBV2|-
TGTGCCAGCAGTGGCCCTCAGCGGGGCAATCAGCCCCAGCATTTT
CASSGPQRGNQPQHF
>-|TRBJ2-5|TRBV19|-
TGTGCCAGTAGTTTAACACCGGAGACCCAGTACTTC
CASSLTPETQYF